This record concerns one T cell receptor beta chain sequence. Its antigen is unknown. These data originate in a study of blood T cells in healthy people across ages. The use of a sample-barcoded 5' primer and a J-beta primer mix characterized a second PCR of roughly 6 to 11 cycles. CDR3-containing paired-end reads numbered at least 2.5 million in each sample. TCRdb reprocessed the 5' RACE reads via MiXCR and lists one record per CDR3 protein. The table has roughly 730,000 distinct CDR3 sequences, approximately 60% seen once. At least 5 micrograms of total RNA were extracted per sample. The germline gives CDR1 SEHNR, CDR2 FQNEAQ (reference sequence). Trimming removed 1 base from V and 4 bases from J; junction bases left unmatched: 17. The CDR3 runs 19 residues. Study-wide points: Since the PBMCs were unsorted, naive and antigen-experienced cells could not be conclusively compared. The unknown donor CMV status may have confounded expanded clonotype changes.

The clonotype comes from a man in his forties or fifties in good health. The chain links TRBV7-9 to TRBJ2-3; 7 bases align to TRBD1. Material: blood. CDR3 nucleotides: TGTGCCAGCAGCTTAGGCTCGCGTGTGGGCAGGGGGAACCCAGATACGCAGTATTTT. Translated, it gives CASSLGSRVGRGNPDTQYF.